This is a list of T cell receptor beta chains from one sample in a study of cytotoxic CD8 clonotypes in ibrutinib-treated CLL. The assay was immunoSEQ multiplex PCR, and TCRdb's table has in-frame clones only and misses some. The sample has about 140,000 clones, around 80% seen once. The source was PBMCs, collected after 36 months of ibrutinib treatment. Receptors originate from a human donor with chronic lymphocytic leukemia. Each CDR3 is given without its conserved first and last residue.

V gene	J gene	CDR3 protein
TRBV10-1	TRBJ2-1	ASSDGPAGGPPGEQF
TRBV7-9	TRBJ1-6	ASSYKGSYNSPLH
TRBV4-1	TRBJ1-2	ASSQLGQGYGYT
TRBV2	TRBJ1-4	ASSSGGEEKLF
TRBV5-1	TRBJ1-5	ASSLETGVDQPQH
TRBV19	TRBJ2-1	ASSYGGSYNEQF
TRBV19	TRBJ1-2	ASSQGWNYGYT
TRBV29-1	TRBJ1-1	SLSRVNTEAF
TRBV21-1	TRBJ1-2	ASSKVQAVNGYT
TRBV5-1	TRBJ1-2	ASSPTYYGYT
TRBV11-3	TRBJ1-1	ARTGTTHTEAF
TRBV15	TRBJ1-1	ATAVGHRDTEAF
TRBV2	TRBJ1-5	ASRADRAGQPQH
TRBV5-4	TRBJ2-2	ASSSGTLKGAGELF
TRBV5-4	TRBJ2-3	ASSSRTGRTDTQY
TRBV5-1	TRBJ2-2	ASCKREAGELF
TRBV27	TRBJ2-7	ANFGRDRDFP
TRBV28	TRBJ1-1	ASCTGGTEAF
TRBV11-2	TRBJ1-5	ASSPQQGRNQPQH
TRBV9	TRBJ2-3	ASSVHWGSGDTQY
TRBV6-5	TRBJ2-3	ASSLQGVNTDTQY
TRBV28	TRBJ1-1	ATIGGGSGGNTEAF
TRBV5-1	TRBJ1-6	ASSLDAGRVYNSPLH
TRBV7-8	TRBJ2-5	ASSFFDITETQY
TRBV10-1	TRBJ2-1	ASSDSNYGNEQF
TRBV5-1	TRBJ2-3	ASSLGTSGSGWATDTQY
TRBV6-5	TRBJ2-2	ASSYTTGELF
TRBV12-5	TRBJ2-7	ASGYRLHEQY
TRBV6-4	TRBJ2-1	ASSNSGVANEQF
TRBV7-9	TRBJ2-2	ASSSRPGAGPNTGELF
TRBV7-6	TRBJ1-5	ASSLVGGRGGDQPQH
TRBV6-1	TRBJ2-7	ASKFQGAYEQY
TRBV6-1	TRBJ1-4	ASSLAGTGNEKLF
TRBV4-2	TRBJ1-1	ASSRGNTEAF
TRBV25-1	TRBJ1-4	ASSENLGIREKLF
TRBV5-6	TRBJ2-3	ASSFRRSTDTQY
TRBV28	TRBJ2-3	ASSKRFSTDTQY
TRBV4-2	TRBJ2-7	ASSQDRPVRHEQY
TRBV28	TRBJ2-7	ASSSPAGTTGSYEQY
TRBV7-9	TRBJ2-3	ASQFGRGPTDTQY
TRBV5-4	TRBJ1-2	ASSGSRGMVGYT
TRBV25-1	TRBJ2-2	ASTPEGSNTGELF
TRBV30	TRBJ1-2	AWSVNHGGGYT
TRBV11-2	TRBJ2-3	ASSLDWGRADTQY